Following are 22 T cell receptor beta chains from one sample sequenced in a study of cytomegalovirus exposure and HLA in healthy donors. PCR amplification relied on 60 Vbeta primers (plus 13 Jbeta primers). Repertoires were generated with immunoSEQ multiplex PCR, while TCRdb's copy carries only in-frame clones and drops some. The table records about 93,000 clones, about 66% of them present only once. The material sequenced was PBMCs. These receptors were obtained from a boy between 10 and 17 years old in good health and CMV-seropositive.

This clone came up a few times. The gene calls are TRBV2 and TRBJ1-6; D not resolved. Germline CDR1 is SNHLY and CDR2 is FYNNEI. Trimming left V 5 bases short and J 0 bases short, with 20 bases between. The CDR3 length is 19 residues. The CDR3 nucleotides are TGTGCCAGCAGTCCTCTACCCCCTAATGCCCACTCCTATAATTCACCCCTCCACTTT. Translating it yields CASSPLPPNAHSYNSPLHF.

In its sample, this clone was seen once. CDR3 in amino acids: CASSSVTGGDEQFF. In DNA, the CDR3 is TGTGCCAGCAGCTCAGTTACAGGGGGCGATGAGCAGTTCTTC. V and J are TRBV7-9 and TRBJ2-1, with 9 bases that match TRBD1. Per germline, CDR1 SEHNR and CDR2 FQNEAQ (reference sequence). The CDR3 sequence is 14 residues long. V dropped 4 bases and J dropped 8; count of bases not matched to a gene: 6.

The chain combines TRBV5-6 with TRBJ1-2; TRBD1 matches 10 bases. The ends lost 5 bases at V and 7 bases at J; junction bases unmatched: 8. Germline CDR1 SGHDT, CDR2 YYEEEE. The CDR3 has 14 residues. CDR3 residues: CASRYVDRGPGYTF. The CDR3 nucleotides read TGTGCCAGCAGATATGTCGACAGGGGGCCTGGCTACACCTTC.

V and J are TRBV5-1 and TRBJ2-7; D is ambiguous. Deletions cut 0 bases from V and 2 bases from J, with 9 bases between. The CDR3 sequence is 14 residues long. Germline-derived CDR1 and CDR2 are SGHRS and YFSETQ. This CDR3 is CASSLGAPAYEQYF. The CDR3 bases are TGCGCCAGCAGCTTGGGGGCCCCCGCCTACGAGCAGTACTTC.

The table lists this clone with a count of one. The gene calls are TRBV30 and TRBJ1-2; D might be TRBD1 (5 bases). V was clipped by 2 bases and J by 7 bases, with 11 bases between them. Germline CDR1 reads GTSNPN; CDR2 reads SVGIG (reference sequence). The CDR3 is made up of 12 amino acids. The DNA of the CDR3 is TGTGCCTGGAGTCCAGCGGGGCGTGGCTACACCTTC. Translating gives CAWSPAGRGYTF.

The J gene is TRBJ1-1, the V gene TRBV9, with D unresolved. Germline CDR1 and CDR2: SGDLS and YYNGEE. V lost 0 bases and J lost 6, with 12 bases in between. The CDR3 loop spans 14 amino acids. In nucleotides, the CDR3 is TGTGCCAGCAGCGTAGCCTTTGGGCAGGCTGAAGCTTTCTTT. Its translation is CASSVAFGQAEAFF.

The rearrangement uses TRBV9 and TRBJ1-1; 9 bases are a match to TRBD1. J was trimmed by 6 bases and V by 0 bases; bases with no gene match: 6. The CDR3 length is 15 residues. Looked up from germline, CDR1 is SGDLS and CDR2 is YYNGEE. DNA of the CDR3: TGTGCCAGCAGCGTAGTGGGACAGGGAACCGCTGAAGCTTTCTTT. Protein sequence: CASSVVGQGTAEAFF. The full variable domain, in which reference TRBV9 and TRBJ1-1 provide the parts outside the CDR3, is DSGVTQTPKHLITATGQRVTLRCSPRSGDLSVYWYQQSLDQGLQFLIQYYNGEERAKGNILERFSAQQFPDLHSELNLSSLELGDSALYFCASSVVGQGTAEAFFGQGTRLTVV.

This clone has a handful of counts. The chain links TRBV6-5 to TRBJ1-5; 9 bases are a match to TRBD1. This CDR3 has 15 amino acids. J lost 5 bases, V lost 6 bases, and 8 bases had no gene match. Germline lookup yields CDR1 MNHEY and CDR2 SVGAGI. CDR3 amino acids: CASRFRDREYQPQHF. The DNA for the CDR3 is TGTGCCAGCAGATTCCGGGACAGGGAGTATCAGCCCCAGCATTTT.

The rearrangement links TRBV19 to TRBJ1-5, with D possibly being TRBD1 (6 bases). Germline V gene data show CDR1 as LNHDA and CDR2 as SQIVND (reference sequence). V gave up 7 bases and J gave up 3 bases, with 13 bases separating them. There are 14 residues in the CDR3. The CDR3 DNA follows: TGTGCCAGTAACCTCCGGACAGTCAATCAGCCCCAGCATTTT. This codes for CASNLRTVNQPQHF.

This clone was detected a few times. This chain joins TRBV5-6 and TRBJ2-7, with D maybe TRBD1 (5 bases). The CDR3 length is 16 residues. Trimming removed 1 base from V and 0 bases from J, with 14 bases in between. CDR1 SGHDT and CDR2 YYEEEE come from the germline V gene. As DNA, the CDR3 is TGTGCCAGCAGCTTGCGTACAGGCGTTAGCTCCTACGAGCAGTACTTC. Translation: CASSLRTGVSSYEQYF.

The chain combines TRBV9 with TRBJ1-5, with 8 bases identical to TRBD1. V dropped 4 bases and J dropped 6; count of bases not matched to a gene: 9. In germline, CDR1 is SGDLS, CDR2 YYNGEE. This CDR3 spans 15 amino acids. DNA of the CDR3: TGTGCCAGCAGCTCGAAACAGGGGGTCGGTCAGCCCCAGCATTTT. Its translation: CASSSKQGVGQPQHF.

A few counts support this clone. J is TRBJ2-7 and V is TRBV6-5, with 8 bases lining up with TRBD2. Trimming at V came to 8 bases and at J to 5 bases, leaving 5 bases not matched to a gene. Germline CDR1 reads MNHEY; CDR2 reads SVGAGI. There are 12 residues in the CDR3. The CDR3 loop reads CASRRGGNEQYF. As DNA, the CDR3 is TGTGCCAGCCGTCGGGGGGGCAACGAGCAGTACTTC.

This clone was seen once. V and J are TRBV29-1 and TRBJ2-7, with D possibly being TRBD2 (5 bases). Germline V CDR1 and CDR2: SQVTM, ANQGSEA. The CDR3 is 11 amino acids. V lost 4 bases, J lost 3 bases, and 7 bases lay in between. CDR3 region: CSVGEYYEQYF. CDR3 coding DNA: TGCAGCGTTGGGGAGTACTACGAGCAGTACTTC.

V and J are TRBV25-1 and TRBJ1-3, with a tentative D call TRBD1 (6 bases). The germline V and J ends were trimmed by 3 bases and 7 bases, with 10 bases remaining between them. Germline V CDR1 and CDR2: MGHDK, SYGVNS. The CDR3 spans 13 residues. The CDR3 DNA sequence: TGTGCCAGCAGTGAGCCGGGGGGCAACACCATATATTTT. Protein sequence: CASSEPGGNTIYF.

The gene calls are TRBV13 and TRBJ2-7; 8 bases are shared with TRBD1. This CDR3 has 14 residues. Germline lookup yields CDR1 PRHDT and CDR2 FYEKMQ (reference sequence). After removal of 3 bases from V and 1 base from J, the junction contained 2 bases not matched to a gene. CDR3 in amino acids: CASSFRDRSYEQYF. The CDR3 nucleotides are TGTGCCAGCAGCTTCCGGGACAGGTCCTACGAGCAGTACTTC.

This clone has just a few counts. In DNA, the CDR3 is TGTGCCTGGGATCACGGGGCAGATACGCAGTATTTT. Translating gives CAWDHGADTQYF. The rearrangement links TRBV30 to TRBJ2-3; TRBD2 might be the D (5 bases). The CDR3 loop spans 12 amino acids. Trimming removed 5 bases from V and 4 bases from J, with 10 bases in between. The germline CDR1 and CDR2 sequences are GTSNPN and SVGIG (reference sequence).

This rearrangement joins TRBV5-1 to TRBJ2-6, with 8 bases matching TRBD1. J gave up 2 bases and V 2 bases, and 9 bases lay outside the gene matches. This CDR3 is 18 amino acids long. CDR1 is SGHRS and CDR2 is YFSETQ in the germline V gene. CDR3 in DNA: TGCGCCAGCAGCTTTGGCGGACAGGGACTTACTGGGGCCAACGTCCTGACTTTC. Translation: CASSFGGQGLTGANVLTF.

The CDR3: CSVRGYEKGTGELFF. CDR3 in DNA: TGCAGCGTTAGGGGGTATGAGAAAGGAACCGGGGAGCTGTTTTTT. The chain recombines TRBV29-1 with TRBJ2-2; possible D gene TRBD1, 6 bases. The CDR3 runs to 15 residues. Per the germline V gene, CDR1 is SQVTM and CDR2 is ANQGSEA. The germline V and J ends were trimmed by 5 bases and 5 bases, with 18 bases remaining between them.

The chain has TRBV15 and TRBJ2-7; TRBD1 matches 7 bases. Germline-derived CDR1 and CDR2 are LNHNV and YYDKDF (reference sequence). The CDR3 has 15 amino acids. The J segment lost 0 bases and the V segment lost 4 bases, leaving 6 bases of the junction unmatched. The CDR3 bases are TGTGCCACCAGCAAAGGGACAGATAGCTCCTACGAGCAGTACTTC. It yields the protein CATSKGTDSSYEQYF.

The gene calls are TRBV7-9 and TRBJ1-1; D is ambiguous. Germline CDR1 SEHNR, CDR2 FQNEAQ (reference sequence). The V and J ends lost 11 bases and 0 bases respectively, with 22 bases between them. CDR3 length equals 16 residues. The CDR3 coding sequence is TGTGCCTGCGGTCACGGAGGGAGGTCTGTGAACACTGAAGCTTTCTTT. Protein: CACGHGGRSVNTEAFF.

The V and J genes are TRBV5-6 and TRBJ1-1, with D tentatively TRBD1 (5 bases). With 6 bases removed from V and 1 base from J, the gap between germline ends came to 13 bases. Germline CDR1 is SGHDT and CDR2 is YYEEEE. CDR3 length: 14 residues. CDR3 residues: CASNKWGENTEAFF. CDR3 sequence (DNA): TGTGCCAGCAATAAGTGGGGGGAGAACACTGAAGCTTTCTTT.

In nucleotides, the CDR3 is TGTGCCTGGAGTGTAAATTCTATTCGAACGGGTGAAGCTTTCTTT. Protein sequence: CAWSVNSIRTGEAFF. The rearrangement joins TRBV30 to TRBJ1-1; the D is unclear. The V end lost 0 bases, the J end lost 7 bases, and 18 bases lay between the germline ends. The CDR3 has 15 amino acids. The germline CDR1 and CDR2 sequences are GTSNPN and SVGIG (reference sequence).